Shown below are 4 T cell receptor beta chains from a single sample sequenced in a study of T cells in Graves' hyperthyroidism and ophthalmopathy. Authors of the study amplified TCR beta CDR3 regions from RNA transcripts. Carried out on the TCR CDR3, a first-round RT-PCR used the HTBI primer set. MiXCR, applied by TCRdb to the multiplex PCR reads, yields one record per CDR3 protein. The data hold under 650,000 distinct CDR3 sequences, with 15% to 20% observed a single time. Input material: blood. The origin of the receptors is a woman aged 30 to 39 with Graves' hyperthyroidism.

Concerning this clonotype itself: This clone may be a read error of a much larger clone one base away. V and J are TRBV29-1 and TRBJ2-7; TRBD1 agrees at 10 bases. Losses at the gene ends were 7 bases for V and 6 bases for J; bases not matched to a gene: 12. The CDR3 runs to 14 residues. Germline values: CDR1 SQVTM, CDR2 ANQGSEA. CDR3 DNA sequence: TGCAGCGCTATCAACCCGGGACAGGGGACCGAGCAGTACTTC. This codes for CSAINPGQGTEQYF.

This clonotype was detected only a few times. V gene TRBV28 combines with J gene TRBJ2-1; 8 bases fit TRBD2. The length of the CDR3 is 15 residues. Trimming cost V 3 bases and J 11 bases; bases outside gene matches: 12. Germline CDR1 is MDHEN and CDR2 is SYDVKM. DNA for the CDR3: TGTGCCAGCAGTTTGATACGGGAGGGCCGCGATAAGCAGTTCTTC. Amino acids: CASSLIREGRDKQFF.

This clonotype was counted between two and nine times. A much larger clone is a single base away; this may be a read error. Here the CDR3 reads CTSSQSLLVGEQYF. The DNA for the CDR3 is TGTACCAGCAGCCAAAGCCTTTTAGTCGGCGAGCAGTACTTC. V usage is TRBV3-1 and J usage is TRBJ2-7; D gene uncertain. Germline V gene data show CDR1 as LGHDT and CDR2 as YNNKEL (reference sequence). This CDR3 spans 14 amino acids.

The sample holds many counts of this clonotype. The chain links TRBV28 to TRBJ2-5; possibly TRBD1 or TRBD2 for D (7 bases each). V lost 1 base and J lost 2, with 14 bases in between. The length of the CDR3 is 16 residues. CDR1 is MDHEN, CDR2 SYDVKM, per germline. Here the CDR3 reads CASSLLGRGPQETQYF. The CDR3 DNA sequence: TGTGCCAGCAGTTTATTGGGGAGGGGGCCACAAGAGACCCAGTACTTC. Full variable domain (remainder filled in from reference TRBV28 and TRBJ2-5): DVKVTQSSRYLVKRTGEKVFLECVQDMDHENMFWYRQDPGLGLRLIYFSYDVKMKEKGDIPEGYSVSREKKERFSLILESASTNQTSMYLCASSLLGRGPQETQYFGPGTRLLVL.